This T cell receptor (beta chain) came from a study of CD8 T cells in ankylosing spondylitis. The study's findings and limits: Peripheral blood samples showed relatively rare disease-linked clones, and these clones were CD8+.

Germline V lookup: CDR1 MNHEY, CDR2 SVGAGI. Trimming removed 2 bases from V and 5 bases from J, with 15 bases in between. CDR3 length: 15 residues. The sample holds many counts of this clonotype. Its target is not known. TCRdb re-analysed the 5' RACE reads in MiXCR, keeping a single row per CDR3 protein. The data hold about 220,000 distinct CDR3 sequences, with about 10% observed a single time. Sequenced: blood, either unsorted or a sorted T cell fraction (not recorded which). The V call is TRBV6-5, the J call TRBJ2-5, with D possibly matching TRBD2 (5 bases). The source of this sequence is a male donor with ankylosing spondylitis or in good health (not recorded which). CDR3 coding DNA: TGTGCCAGCAGTTACAGTAGCGACGCATTTGAGACCCAGTACTTC. It is translated as CASSYSSDAFETQYF.